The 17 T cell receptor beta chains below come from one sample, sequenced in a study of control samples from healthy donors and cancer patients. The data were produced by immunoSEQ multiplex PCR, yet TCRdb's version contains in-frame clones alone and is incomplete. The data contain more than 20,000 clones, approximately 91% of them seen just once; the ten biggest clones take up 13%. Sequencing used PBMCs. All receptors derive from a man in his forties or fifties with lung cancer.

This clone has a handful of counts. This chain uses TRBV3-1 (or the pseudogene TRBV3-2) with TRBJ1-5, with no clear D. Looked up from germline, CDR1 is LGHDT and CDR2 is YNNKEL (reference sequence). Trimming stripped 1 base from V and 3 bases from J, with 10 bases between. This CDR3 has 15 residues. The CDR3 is CASSQGARTNQPQHF. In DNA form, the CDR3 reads TGTGCCAGCAGCCAAGGTGCCAGGACCAATCAGCCCCAGCATTTT.

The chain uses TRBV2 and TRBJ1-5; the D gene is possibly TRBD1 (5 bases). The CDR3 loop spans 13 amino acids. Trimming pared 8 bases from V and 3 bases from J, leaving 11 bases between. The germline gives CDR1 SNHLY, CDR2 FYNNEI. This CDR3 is CASGRDLNQPQHF. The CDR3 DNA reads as TGTGCCAGCGGCCGGGACCTCAATCAGCCCCAGCATTTT.

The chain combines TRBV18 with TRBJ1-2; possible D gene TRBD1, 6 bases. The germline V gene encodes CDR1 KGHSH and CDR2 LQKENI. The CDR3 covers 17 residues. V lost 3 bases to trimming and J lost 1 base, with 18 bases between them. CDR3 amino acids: CASSPGRVRGNNYGYTF. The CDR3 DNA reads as TGTGCCAGCTCACCGGGTCGAGTAAGGGGGAATAACTATGGCTACACCTTC.

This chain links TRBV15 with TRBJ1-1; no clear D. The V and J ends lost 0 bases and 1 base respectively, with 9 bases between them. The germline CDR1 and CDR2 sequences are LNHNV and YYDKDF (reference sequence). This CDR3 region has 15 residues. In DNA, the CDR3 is TGTGCCACCAGCAGAGATAGGGCAGCGAACACTGAAGCTTTCTTT. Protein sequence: CATSRDRAANTEAFF.

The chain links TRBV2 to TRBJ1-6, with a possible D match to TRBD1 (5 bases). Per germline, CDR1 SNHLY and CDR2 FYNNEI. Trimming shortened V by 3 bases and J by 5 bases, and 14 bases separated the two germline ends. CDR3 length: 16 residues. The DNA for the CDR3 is TGTGCCAGCAGTGAGTCGGGGGAAGGTAATAATTCACCCCTCCACTTT. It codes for CASSESGEGNNSPLHF.

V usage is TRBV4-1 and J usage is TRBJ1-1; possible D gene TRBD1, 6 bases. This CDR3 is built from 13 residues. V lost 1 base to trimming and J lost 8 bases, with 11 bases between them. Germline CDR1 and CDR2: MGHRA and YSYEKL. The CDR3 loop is CASSQVRGAEAFF. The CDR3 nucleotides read TGCGCCAGCAGCCAAGTCCGGGGGGCAGAAGCTTTCTTT.

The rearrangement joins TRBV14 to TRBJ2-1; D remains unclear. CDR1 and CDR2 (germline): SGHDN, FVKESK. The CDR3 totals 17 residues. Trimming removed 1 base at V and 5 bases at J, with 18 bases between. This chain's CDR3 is CASSQAMVNTANNEQFF. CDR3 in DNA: TGTGCCAGCAGCCAAGCTATGGTCAATACAGCTAACAATGAGCAGTTCTTC. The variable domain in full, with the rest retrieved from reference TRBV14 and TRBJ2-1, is EAGVTQFPSHSVIEKGQTVTLRCDPISGHDNLYWYRRVMGKEIKFLLHFVKESKQDESGMPNNRFLAERTGGTYSTLKVQPAELEDSGVYFCASSQAMVNTANNEQFFGPGTRLTVL.

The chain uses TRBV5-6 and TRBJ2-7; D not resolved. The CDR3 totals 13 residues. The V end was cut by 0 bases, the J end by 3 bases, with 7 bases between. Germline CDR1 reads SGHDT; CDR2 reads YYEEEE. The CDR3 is CASSLVGSYEQYF. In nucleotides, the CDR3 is TGTGCCAGCAGCTTGGTAGGCAGCTACGAGCAGTACTTC.

The CDR3 region has the DNA TGCGCCAGCAGGGCCGGGACGGACGAGGAGACCCAGTACTTC. Translated: CASRAGTDEETQYF. The rearrangement joins TRBV10-1 to TRBJ2-5; D assignment may be TRBD1 or TRBD2 (5 bases each). CDR1 and CDR2 from the germline V gene are WNHNN and SYGVQD (reference sequence). The CDR3 consists of 14 residues. The V gene lost 6 bases and the J gene lost 5 bases, with 16 bases spanning the gap.

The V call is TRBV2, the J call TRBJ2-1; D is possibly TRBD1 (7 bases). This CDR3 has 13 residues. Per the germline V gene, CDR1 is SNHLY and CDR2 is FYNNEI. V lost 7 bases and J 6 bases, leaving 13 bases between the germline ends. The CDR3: CASTPQGGNEQFF. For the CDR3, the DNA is TGTGCCAGCACCCCGCAGGGGGGCAATGAGCAGTTCTTC.

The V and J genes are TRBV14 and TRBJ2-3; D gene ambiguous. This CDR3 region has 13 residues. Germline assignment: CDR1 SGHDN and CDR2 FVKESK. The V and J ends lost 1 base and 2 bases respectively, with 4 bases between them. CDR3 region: CASSQVTTDTQYF. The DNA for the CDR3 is TGTGCCAGCAGCCAAGTTACCACAGATACGCAGTATTTT.

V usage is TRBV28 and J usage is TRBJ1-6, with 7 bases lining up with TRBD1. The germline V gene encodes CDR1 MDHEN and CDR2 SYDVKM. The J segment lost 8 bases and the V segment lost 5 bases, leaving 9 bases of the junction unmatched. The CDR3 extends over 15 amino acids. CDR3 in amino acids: CASSPGQVFDSPLHF. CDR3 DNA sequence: TGTGCCAGCAGTCCAGGACAGGTTTTCGATTCACCCCTCCACTTT.

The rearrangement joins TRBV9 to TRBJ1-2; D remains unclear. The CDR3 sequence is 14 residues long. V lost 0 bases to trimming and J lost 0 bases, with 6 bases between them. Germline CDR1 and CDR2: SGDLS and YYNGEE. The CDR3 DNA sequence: TGTGCCAGCAGCGTAGCTACGGCTAACTATGGCTACACCTTC. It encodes CASSVATANYGYTF.

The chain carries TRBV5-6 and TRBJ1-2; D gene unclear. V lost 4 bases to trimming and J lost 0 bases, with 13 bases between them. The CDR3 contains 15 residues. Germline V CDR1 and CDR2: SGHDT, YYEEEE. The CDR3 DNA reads TGTGCCAGCAGCCCCCTCGGGCAGACTAACTATGGCTACACCTTC. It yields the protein CASSPLGQTNYGYTF.

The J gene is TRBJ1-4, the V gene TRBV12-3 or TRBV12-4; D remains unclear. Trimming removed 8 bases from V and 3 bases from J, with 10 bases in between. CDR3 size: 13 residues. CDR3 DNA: TGTGCCAGCCGTGACATGGCTAATGAAAAACTGTTTTTT. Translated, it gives CASRDMANEKLFF.

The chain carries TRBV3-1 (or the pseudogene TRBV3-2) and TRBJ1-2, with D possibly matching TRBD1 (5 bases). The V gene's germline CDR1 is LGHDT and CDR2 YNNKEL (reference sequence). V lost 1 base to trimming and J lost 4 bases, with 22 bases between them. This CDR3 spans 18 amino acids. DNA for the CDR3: TGTGCCAGCAGCCAAGGGGCCCGGGGCAGTTCCTACCTCTATGGCTACACCTTC. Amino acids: CASSQGARGSSYLYGYTF.

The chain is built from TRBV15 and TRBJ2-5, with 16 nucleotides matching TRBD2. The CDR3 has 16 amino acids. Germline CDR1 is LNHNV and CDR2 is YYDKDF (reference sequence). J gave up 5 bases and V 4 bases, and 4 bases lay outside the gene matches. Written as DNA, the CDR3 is TGTGCCACCAGCAAGGGGACTAGCGGGGGGGAGGAGACCCAGTACTTC. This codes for CATSKGTSGGEETQYF.